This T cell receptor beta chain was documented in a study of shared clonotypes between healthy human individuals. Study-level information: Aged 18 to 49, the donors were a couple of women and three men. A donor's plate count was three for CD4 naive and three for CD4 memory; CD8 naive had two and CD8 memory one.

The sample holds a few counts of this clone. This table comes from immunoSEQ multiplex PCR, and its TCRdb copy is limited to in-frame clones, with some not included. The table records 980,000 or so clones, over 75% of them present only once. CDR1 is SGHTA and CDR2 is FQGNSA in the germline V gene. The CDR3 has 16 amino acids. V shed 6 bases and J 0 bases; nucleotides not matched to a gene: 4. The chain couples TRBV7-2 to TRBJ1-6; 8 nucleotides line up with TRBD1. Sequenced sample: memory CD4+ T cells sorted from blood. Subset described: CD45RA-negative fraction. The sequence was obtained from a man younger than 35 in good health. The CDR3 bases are TGTGCCAGCAGAGGGACAGGCTACTCCTATAATTCACCCCTCCACTTT. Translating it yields CASRGTGYSYNSPLHF.